Described below is a single TCR beta chain sequence and its context. Its antigen is not identified. Investigators isolated RNA and reverse transcribed it into cDNA to act as the sequencing template. Measured with immunoSEQ multiplex PCR; TCRdb has only the in-frame clones, and not every one. The data show some 170,000 clones, around 58% seen once. This sample's treatment: oral pan-JAK inhibitor, 5-10 mg twice daily. The data stem from a study of CD8+ T cells in alopecia areata. CDR3 size: 17 residues. CDR1 MGHRA and CDR2 YSYEKL come from the germline V gene. J gave up 1 base and V 4 bases, and 12 bases lay outside the gene matches. Findings and limits, study-wide: Sequencing of scalp tissue also captures the resident alphabeta T cells of normal skin.

The TCR sequence derives from a human donor with alopecia areata. The gene calls are TRBV4-1 and TRBJ1-1; 7 bases line up with TRBD1. Source: CD4+ T cells sorted from blood, taken at approximately week 60, from a patient treated with tofacitinib. CDR3 sequence: CASSRVTGSRENTEAFF. The CDR3 DNA follows: TGCGCCAGCAGCCGCGTGACAGGGTCGAGGGAGAACACTGAAGCTTTCTTT.